A single T cell receptor (beta chain) is shown here with its context. Its specificity is unknown. Pooling of second doses given at about 4 or about 12 weeks was done. Produced via immunoSEQ multiplex PCR; TCRdb's table is partial and in-frame only. The sample contains around 150,000 clones, about 92% of which appear only once. This specimen comes from a study of T cell responses to AZD1222 COVID-19 vaccine. With 6 bases removed from V and 2 bases from J, the gap between germline ends came to 11 bases. The CDR3 runs to 14 residues. Germline V gene data show CDR1 as MNHEY and CDR2 as SMNVEV (reference sequence). Findings and limits, study-wide: Within unmutated variant regions lay the reported targets of nearly half of spike-specific TCRs. Of the AZD1222 recipients, only 6 or 7 were seropositive at baseline.

V is TRBV27 and J is TRBJ1-3, with a possible D match to TRBD1 (6 bases). The sample in question was peripheral blood, obtained 28 days after the second AZD1222 dose. The clonotype was recovered from an adult who received the AZD1222 COVID-19 vaccine. The CDR3 region has the DNA TGTGCCAGCAGCAAAACAGGGACTGGAAACACCATATATTTT. This translates into CASSKTGTGNTIYF.